The 4 T cell receptor beta chains reported below all come from one sample, sequenced in a study of shared clonotypes between healthy human individuals. Some clones are missing from TCRdb's copy, which holds only in-frame ones; the method was immunoSEQ multiplex PCR. This sample has roughly 2 million clones, with about 95% found just once. CD45RO-negative CD8 cells positively selected for CCR7 made up the naive population, which excluded terminally differentiated effector memory CD45RA+ cells. The material sequenced was naive CD8+ T cells sorted from blood. These TCRs come from a man younger than 35 in good health.

The CDR3 DNA follows: TGTGCCAGCAAACTAGCGGGAGGGCCAAGTGAGCAGTTCTTC. Its protein is CASKLAGGPSEQFF. The chain has TRBV27 and TRBJ2-1; 13 positions agree with TRBD2. CDR1 and CDR2 (germline): MNHEY, SMNVEV (reference sequence). V dropped 7 bases and J dropped 9; count of bases not matched to a gene: 6. The CDR3 consists of 14 residues.

The J gene is TRBJ1-3, the V gene TRBV28, with no clear D. This CDR3 contains 16 residues. CDR1 is MDHEN and CDR2 is SYDVKM in the germline V gene. Trimming stripped 6 bases from V and 0 bases from J, with 15 bases between. The CDR3 region has the DNA TGTGCCAGCAGGGATTCAGAGTTGAGCTCTGGAAACACCATATATTTT. Protein sequence: CASRDSELSSGNTIYF.

The chain uses TRBV29-1 and TRBJ1-1; no definite D call. Germline V gives CDR1 SQVTM, CDR2 ANQGSEA. The CDR3 runs to 10 residues. The V end was cut by 7 bases, the J end by 5 bases, with 8 bases between. In DNA form, the CDR3 reads TGCAGCGCCGTCGAGACTGAAGCTTTCTTT. Protein product: CSAVETEAFF.

The chain employs TRBV5-6 and TRBJ2-3; no clear D gene. The CDR3 has 11 residues. Trimming removed 2 bases from V and 6 bases from J, with 4 bases in between. Germline V gene lookup returns CDR1 SGHDT and CDR2 YYEEEE. CDR3 sequence (DNA): TGTGCCAGCAGCTTCCAGGATACGCAGTATTTT. Translating it yields CASSFQDTQYF.